This TCR beta chain was profiled in a study of metastatic and nonmetastatic thyroid tumors. For the study at large: It was across blood and tumor or nodule tissue from malignant and benign thyroid patients that repertoires were compared.

All patients were treatment-naive before thyroid surgery. The authors' processing: A papillary thyroid cancer distant-metastasis classifier was built from CDR3 differences across clinicopathological groups. TCRdb ran MiXCR on the PCR reads. Clone size and V and J calls follow TCRdb, not the original study. The table lists about 14,000 clones, 25% to 35% of them singletons. V was pared by 7 bases and J by 2 bases, with 17 bases between. CDR3 length equals 16 residues. Per germline, CDR1 SGHVS and CDR2 FQNEAQ. The sample comprised tumor tissue. The sequence derives from a female donor with papillary thyroid cancer or a benign thyroid nodule (not recorded which). Some clones in this sample may be carry-over from other donors' samples. The chain links TRBV7-8 to TRBJ2-2; D perhaps matches TRBD2 (5 bases). CDR3 DNA sequence: TGTGCCAGCAAAGAAGAGGGAATTATCAACACCGGGGAGCTGTTTTTT. It specifies CASKEEGIINTGELFF.